Listed below are T cell receptor beta chains from one sample, sequenced in a study of shared clonotypes between healthy human individuals. Here immunoSEQ multiplex PCR was the method, and the copy in TCRdb shows in-frame clones only, minus some. The repertoire holds millions of clones, with over 85% as singletons. Sequencing input: naive CD4+ T cells sorted from blood. The receptor source for this set is a man between 18 and 29 years old in good health. The CDR3 runs from the conserved cysteine through the conserved F or W. A D gene is named only where the DNA matches it firmly. Expanded clones get a size class; other rows say once, few or many, or leave the size out.

d_gene	v_gene	j_gene	abundance	CDR3nt	CDR3aa
.	TRBV28	TRBJ1-1	few	TGTGCCAGCAACTGGGGTCGGGGAACTGAAGCTTTCTTT	CASNWGRGTEAFF
TRBD1	TRBV29-1	TRBJ1-2	.	TGCAGCGTGGGGGACAGGGGATATGGCTACACCTTC	CSVGDRGYGYTF
.	TRBV7-9	TRBJ1-2	.	TGTGCCAGCAGCTTAGACGGCAACTATGGCTACACCTTC	CASSLDGNYGYTF
TRBD1	TRBV19	TRBJ1-4	.	TGTGCCAGTAGCCCGGACAGACAGGGAAGAATTGAAAAACTGTTTTTT	CASSPDRQGRIEKLFF
.	TRBV28	TRBJ2-4	.	TGTGCCAGCAGTTTACTACAGGGCACCAAAAACATTCAGTACTTC	CASSLLQGTKNIQYF
TRBD2	TRBV11-3	TRBJ2-2	.	TGTGCCAGCAGCTTAGGCGGGGGGAACACCGGGGAGCTGTTTTTT	CASSLGGGNTGELFF
.	TRBV28	TRBJ1-1	.	TGTGCCAGCAGTTTAATCGACAGGTACACTGAAGCTTTCTTT	CASSLIDRYTEAFF
TRBD1	TRBV5-1	TRBJ1-1	.	TGCGCCAGCAGCTTGACGCGACAGGGCAGCACTGAAGCTTTCTTT	CASSLTRQGSTEAFF
TRBD2	TRBV5-4	TRBJ2-7	.	TGTGCCAGCAGCTTGATGGGAGGGCCTTCCTACGAGCAGTACTTC	CASSLMGGPSYEQYF
.	TRBV2	TRBJ2-5	.	TGTGCCAGCCCCAACAGGGAGACCCAGTACTTC	CASPNRETQYF
.	TRBV21-1	TRBJ2-7	.	TGTGCCAGCAGCACGCTTAGTCAAAGGAGTGGCGGACCCTACGAGCAGTACTTC	CASSTLSQRSGGPYEQYF
TRBD1	TRBV7-9	TRBJ2-5	.	TGTGCCAGCAGCTGGACAGGGGTGTCAGAGACCCAGTACTTC	CASSWTGVSETQYF
.	TRBV2	TRBJ1-5	.	TGTGCCAGCAGTGGGAGAGAGACATTAGATCAGCCCCAGCATTTT	CASSGRETLDQPQHF
.	TRBV5-4	TRBJ2-3	few	TGTGCCAGCAGCGCACAGAGAAGCACAGATACGCAGTATTTT	CASSAQRSTDTQYF
.	TRBV6-1	TRBJ1-2	.	TGTGCCAGCAGCTCGACACCTCATAACTATGGCTACACCTTC	CASSSTPHNYGYTF
.	TRBV5-6	TRBJ2-5	.	TGTGCCAGCAGCCAAGCAGGGGGGACACAAGAGACCCAGTACTTC	CASSQAGGTQETQYF
.	TRBV6-1	TRBJ1-6	.	TGTGCCAACCCAGAAGGGGTGTTCCATTCACCCCTCCACTTT	CANPEGVFHSPLHF
.	TRBV5-4	TRBJ1-1	.	TGTGCCAGCAGCCCGTCGGGGCGGGGAGCTTTCTTT	CASSPSGRGAFF
TRBD1	TRBV10-3	TRBJ2-3	.	TGTGCCATCAGTGATGAGAGGACAGGGAGAACAGATACGCAGTATTTT	CAISDERTGRTDTQYF
TRBD1	TRBV18	TRBJ1-1	.	TGTGCCAGCTCTCCAACAATTGGGGACAGTCGAACTGAAGCTTTCTTT	CASSPTIGDSRTEAFF
.	TRBV25-1	TRBJ2-7	.	TGTGCCAGCAGTGACCAGGGGAACGAGCAGTACTTC	CASSDQGNEQYF
.	TRBV9	TRBJ1-5	.	TGTGCCAGCAGCGTAGGTCCGCGGGATCAGCCCCAGCATTTT	CASSVGPRDQPQHF
.	TRBV25-1	TRBJ2-3	.	TGTGCCAGCAGTGAATACAAGCGGGGCACAGATACGCAGTATTTT	CASSEYKRGTDTQYF
TRBD1	TRBV5-8	TRBJ2-1	.	TGTGCCAGCAGCTCGACAGGGGGCGGCGGGCAGTTCTTC	CASSSTGGGGQFF
.	TRBV28	TRBJ1-2	once	TGTGCCAGCAGTTTACGCACTCCGGGGGCCTATGGCTACACCTTC	CASSLRTPGAYGYTF
.	TRBV6-6	TRBJ1-1	.	TGTGCCAGCAGTGCGAACACTGAAGCTTTCTTT	CASSANTEAFF